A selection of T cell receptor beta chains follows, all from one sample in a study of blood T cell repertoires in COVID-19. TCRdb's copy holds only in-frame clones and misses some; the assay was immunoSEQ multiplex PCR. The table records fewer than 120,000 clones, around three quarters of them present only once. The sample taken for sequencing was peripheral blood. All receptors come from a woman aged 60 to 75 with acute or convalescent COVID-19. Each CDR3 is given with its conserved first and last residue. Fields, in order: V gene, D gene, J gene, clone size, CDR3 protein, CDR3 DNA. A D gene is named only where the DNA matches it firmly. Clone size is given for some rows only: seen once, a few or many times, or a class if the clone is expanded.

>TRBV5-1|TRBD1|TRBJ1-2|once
CASSQGAGGAGYGYTF
TGCGCCAGCAGCCAGGGGGCAGGGGGCGCCGGCTATGGCTACACCTTC
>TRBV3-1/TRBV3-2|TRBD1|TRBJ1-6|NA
CASSQGTGAYNSPLHF
TGTGCCAGCAGCCAAGGGACAGGGGCTTATAATTCACCCCTCCACTTT
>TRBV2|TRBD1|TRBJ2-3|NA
CASSVDRINTDTQYF
TGTGCCAGCAGTGTGGACAGGATCAATACAGATACGCAGTATTTT
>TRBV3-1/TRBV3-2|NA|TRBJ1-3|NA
CASSHLSGNTIYF
TGTGCCAGCAGCCATCTAAGTGGAAACACCATATATTTT
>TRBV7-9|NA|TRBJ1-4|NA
CASILARGQTNEKLFF
TGTGCCAGCATCCTTGCCCGTGGGCAGACTAATGAAAAACTGTTTTTT
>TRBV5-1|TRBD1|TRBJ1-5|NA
CASSWGTGLNQPQHF
TGCGCCAGCAGCTGGGGGACAGGCCTCAATCAGCCCCAGCATTTT
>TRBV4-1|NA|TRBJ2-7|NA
CASSQDDRSQSYEQYF
TGCGCCAGCAGCCAAGACGACAGGTCCCAATCCTACGAGCAGTACTTC
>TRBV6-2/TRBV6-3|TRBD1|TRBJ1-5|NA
CASSYSGGGQPQHF
TGTGCCAGCAGTTACTCAGGGGGCGGACAGCCCCAGCATTTT
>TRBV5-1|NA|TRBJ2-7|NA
CASSFTPTGYEQYF
TGCGCCAGCAGCTTTACTCCTACTGGCTACGAGCAGTACTTC
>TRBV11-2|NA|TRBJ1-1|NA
CASSLAPGGNTEAFF
TGTGCCAGCAGCTTAGCACCGGGGGGGAACACTGAAGCTTTCTTT
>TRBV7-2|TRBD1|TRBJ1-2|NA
CASSLHRRGPNYGYTF
TGTGCCAGCAGTCTTCACCGCAGGGGGCCTAACTATGGCTACACCTTC
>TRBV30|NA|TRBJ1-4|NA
CAWSAGTTNEKLFF
TGTGCCTGGAGTGCAGGGACAACAAATGAAAAACTGTTTTTT
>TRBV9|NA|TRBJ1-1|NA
CASSQTTFDRRRTEAFF
TGTGCCAGCAGCCAAACGACGTTTGACAGGCGCCGCACTGAAGCTTTCTTT
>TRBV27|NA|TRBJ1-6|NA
CASSFEGGFYNSPLHF
TGTGCCAGCAGTTTTGAGGGAGGGTTCTATAATTCACCCCTCCACTTT
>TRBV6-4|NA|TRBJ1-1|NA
CASSMTGNTEAFF
TGTGCCAGCAGCATGACAGGGAACACTGAAGCTTTCTTT
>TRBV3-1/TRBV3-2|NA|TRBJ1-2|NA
CASSQSNLNYGYTF
TGTGCCAGCAGCCAATCTAACCTTAACTATGGCTACACCTTC
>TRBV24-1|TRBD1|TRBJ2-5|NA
CATSDGDRVGETQYF
TGTGCCACCAGTGATGGGGACAGAGTTGGAGAGACCCAGTACTTC
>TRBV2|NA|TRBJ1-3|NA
CASKGDRSGNTIYF
TGTGCCAGCAAGGGGGACCGCTCTGGAAACACCATATATTTT
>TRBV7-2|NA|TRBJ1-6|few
CASLTGTGYSPLHF
TGTGCCAGCCTCACAGGGACGGGATATTCACCCCTCCACTTT
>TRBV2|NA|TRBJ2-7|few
CASNTFKGREQYF
TGTGCCAGCAACACATTTAAGGGGAGGGAGCAGTACTTC
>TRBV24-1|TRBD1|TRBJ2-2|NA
CATSGQDRFNTGELFF
TGTGCCACCAGCGGCCAGGACAGGTTTAACACCGGGGAGCTGTTTTTT
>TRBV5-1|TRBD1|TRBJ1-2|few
CASSLEQGNGYTF
TGCGCCAGCAGCTTGGAACAGGGGAATGGCTACACCTTC
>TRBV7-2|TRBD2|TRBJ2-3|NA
CASSPGGGLDTQYF
TGTGCCAGCAGCCCCGGGGGGGGCCTAGATACGCAGTATTTT
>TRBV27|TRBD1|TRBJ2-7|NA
CASSLLGTGAYEQYF
TGTGCCAGCAGTTTATTAGGGACAGGGGCCTACGAGCAGTACTTC
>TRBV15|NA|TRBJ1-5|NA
CATSREGRGTQPQHF
TGTGCCACCAGCAGAGAAGGACGGGGTACTCAGCCCCAGCATTTT
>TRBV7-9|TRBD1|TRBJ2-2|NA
CASSPRGQGGTGELFF
TGTGCCAGCAGCCCCCGTGGACAGGGAGGCACCGGGGAGCTGTTTTTT
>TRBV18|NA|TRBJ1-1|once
CASSPKWETNTEAFF
TGTGCCAGCTCACCAAAATGGGAGACGAACACTGAAGCTTTCTTT
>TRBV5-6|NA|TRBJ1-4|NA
CASSFQGRREKLFF
TGTGCCAGCAGCTTCCAGGGGCGAAGGGAAAAACTGTTTTTT
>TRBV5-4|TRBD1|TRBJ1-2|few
CASSSGQGYGYTF
TGTGCCAGCAGCTCCGGACAGGGGTATGGCTACACCTTC
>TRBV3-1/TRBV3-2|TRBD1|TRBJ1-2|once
CASSQIGGTGPGYTF
TGTGCCAGCAGCCAGATAGGGGGGACAGGCCCCGGCTACACCTTC
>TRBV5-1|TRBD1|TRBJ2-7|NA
CASRKSTGTGGHEQYF
TGCGCCAGCAGGAAAAGTACCGGGACAGGGGGCCACGAGCAGTACTTC
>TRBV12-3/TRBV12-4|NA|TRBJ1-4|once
CASRVGAREKLFF
TGTGCCAGCAGGGTAGGGGCACGGGAAAAACTGTTTTTT
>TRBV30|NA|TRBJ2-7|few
CAWSESTYEQYF
TGTGCCTGGAGTGAAAGCACCTACGAGCAGTACTTC
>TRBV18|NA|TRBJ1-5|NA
CASSPPIGQNQPQHF
TGTGCCAGCTCACCACCGATTGGCCAGAATCAGCCCCAGCATTTT
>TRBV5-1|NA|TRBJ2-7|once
CASSLETRGEQYF
TGCGCCAGCAGCCTAGAGACTAGGGGCGAGCAGTACTTC